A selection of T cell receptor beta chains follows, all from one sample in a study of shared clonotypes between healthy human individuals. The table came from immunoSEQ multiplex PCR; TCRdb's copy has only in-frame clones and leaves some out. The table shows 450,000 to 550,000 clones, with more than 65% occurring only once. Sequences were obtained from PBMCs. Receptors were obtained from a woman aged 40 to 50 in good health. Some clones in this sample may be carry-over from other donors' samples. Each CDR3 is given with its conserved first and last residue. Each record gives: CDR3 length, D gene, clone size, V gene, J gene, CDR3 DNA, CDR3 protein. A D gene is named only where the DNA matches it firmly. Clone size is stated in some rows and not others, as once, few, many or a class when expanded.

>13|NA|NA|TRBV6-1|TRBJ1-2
TGTGCCAGCAGTGAAGGACACATCTATGGCTACACCTTC
CASSEGHIYGYTF
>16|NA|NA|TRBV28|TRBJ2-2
TGTGCCAGCAGCCCAGGAGGGAGCGCGAACACCGGGGAGCTGTTTTTT
CASSPGGSANTGELFF
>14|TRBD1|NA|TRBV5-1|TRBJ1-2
TGCGCCAGCAGCCCCTTGACAGGGGCTAATGGCTACACCTTC
CASSPLTGANGYTF
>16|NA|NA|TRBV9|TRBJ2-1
TGTGCCAGCAGCGTAGGTGGGACAACTAGGAGGAATGAGCAGTTCTTC
CASSVGGTTRRNEQFF
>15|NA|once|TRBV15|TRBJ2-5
TGTGCCACCAGCAGAGATAGGGGCCCCTTGGAGACCCAGTACTTC
CATSRDRGPLETQYF
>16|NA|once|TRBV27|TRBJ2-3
TGTGCCAGCGCCTTTATCCGGGGTTTCGGCACAGATACGCAGTATTTT
CASAFIRGFGTDTQYF
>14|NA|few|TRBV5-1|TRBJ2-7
TGCGCCAGCAGCTTGAGTACTACTTCCTACGAGCAGTACTTC
CASSLSTTSYEQYF
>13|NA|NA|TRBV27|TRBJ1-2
TGTGCCAGCAGTTACCAAGTGGGATATGGCTACACCTTC
CASSYQVGYGYTF
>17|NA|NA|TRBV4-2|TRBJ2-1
TGTGCCAGCAGCCAAGACTCCGGCACTTTGGTCGAGAATGAGCAGTTCTTC
CASSQDSGTLVENEQFF
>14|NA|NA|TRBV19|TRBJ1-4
TGTGCCAGTAGTATAATGGGGGCGCATGAAAAACTGTTTTTT
CASSIMGAHEKLFF
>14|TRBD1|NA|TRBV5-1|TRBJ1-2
TGCGCCAGCAGCTTGGACGGACAGGGGTATGGCTACACCTTC
CASSLDGQGYGYTF
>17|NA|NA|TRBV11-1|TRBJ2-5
TGTGCCAGCAGCTCAGGGGCCGGACGGGATGAACAAGAGACCCAGTACTTC
CASSSGAGRDEQETQYF
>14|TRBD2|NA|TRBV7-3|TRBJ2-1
TGTGCCAGCAGCGCGAGCGGGATCTACAATGAGCAGTTCTTC
CASSASGIYNEQFF
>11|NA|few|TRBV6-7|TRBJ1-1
TGTGCCAGCCTCGGGGTGACTGAAGCTTTCTTT
CASLGVTEAFF
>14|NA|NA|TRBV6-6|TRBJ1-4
TGTGCCAGCAGTCCCGACAGAACTAATGAAAAACTGTTTTTT
CASSPDRTNEKLFF
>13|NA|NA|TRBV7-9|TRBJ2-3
TGTGCCAGCAGCTTAGACGGAGTAGCTACGCAGTATTTT
CASSLDGVATQYF
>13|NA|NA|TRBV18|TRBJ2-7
TGTGCCAGCTCGGGACGGGTTGACTACGAGCAGTACTTC
CASSGRVDYEQYF
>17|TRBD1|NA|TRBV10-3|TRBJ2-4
TGTGCCATCAGTGATGATGACAGGGGGTCCTTTGTGGGCATTCAGTACTTC
CAISDDDRGSFVGIQYF
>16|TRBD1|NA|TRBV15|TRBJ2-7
TGTGCCACCAGCAGAGATAGGACAGGGGCATCCTACGAGCAGTACTTC
CATSRDRTGASYEQYF
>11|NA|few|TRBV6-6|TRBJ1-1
TGTGCCACCAACTTGAACACTGAAGCTTTCTTT
CATNLNTEAFF
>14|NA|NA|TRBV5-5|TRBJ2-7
TGTGCCAGCAGCTTGGGAGGGAGCTCGTACGAGCAGTACTTC
CASSLGGSSYEQYF
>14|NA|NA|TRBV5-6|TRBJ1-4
TGTGCCAGCAGCAAGGACAGCCGGAGGGAAAAACTGTTTTTT
CASSKDSRREKLFF
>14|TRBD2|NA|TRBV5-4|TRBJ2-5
TGTGCCAGCAGCGTTAGCGGGAGGCGAGAGACCCAGTACTTC
CASSVSGRRETQYF
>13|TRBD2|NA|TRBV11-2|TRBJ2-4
TGTGCCAGCAGTTCAGCGGGAGACAACATTCAGTACTTC
CASSSAGDNIQYF
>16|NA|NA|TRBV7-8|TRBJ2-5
TGTGCCAGCCCCTCCCCCACTAGAGAGGGTGGGGAGACCCAGTACTTC
CASPSPTREGGETQYF
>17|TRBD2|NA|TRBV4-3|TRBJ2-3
TGCGCCAGCAGCCAAGACTCTAGCGGGAGGGCCGGGGATACGCAGTATTTT
CASSQDSSGRAGDTQYF
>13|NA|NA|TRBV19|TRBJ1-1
TGTGCCAGTAGTATCACAGCGGACACTGAAGCTTTCTTT
CASSITADTEAFF
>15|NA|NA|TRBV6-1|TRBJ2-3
TGTGCCAGCAGTGCCGGACTGGAAATTACAGATACGCAGTATTTT
CASSAGLEITDTQYF
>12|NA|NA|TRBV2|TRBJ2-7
TGTGCCAGCCAGACGGTCTACGACGAGCAGTACTTC
CASQTVYDEQYF
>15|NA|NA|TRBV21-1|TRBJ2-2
TGTGCCAGCAGCTTGACCAGTGGACGGTCCGGGGAGCTGTTTTTT
CASSLTSGRSGELFF
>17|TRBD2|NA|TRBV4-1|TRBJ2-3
TGCGCCAGCAGCCAAGCGCCTAGCGGGAGCAGCGCAGATACGCAGTATTTT
CASSQAPSGSSADTQYF
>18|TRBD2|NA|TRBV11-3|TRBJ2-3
TGTGCCAGCAGCCTCGTGCTAGCGGGAGGGCCCAGCACAGATACGCAGTATTTT
CASSLVLAGGPSTDTQYF
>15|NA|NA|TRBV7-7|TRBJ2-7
TGTGCTAGCAGCTTGTCCGAGGGATCGGCCTACGAGCAGTACTTC
CASSLSEGSAYEQYF
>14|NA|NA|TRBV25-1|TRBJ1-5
TGTGCCAGCAGTGAAGTGGCAACAAATCAGCCCCAGCATTTT
CASSEVATNQPQHF
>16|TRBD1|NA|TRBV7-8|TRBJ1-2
TGTGCCAGCAGCTTAGACGAGGTACAGGGGAGATGGGGCTACACCTTC
CASSLDEVQGRWGYTF
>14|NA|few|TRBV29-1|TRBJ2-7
TGCAGCGTTGGGAAGGGGGGCCAGTCCTACGAGCAGTACTTC
CSVGKGGQSYEQYF
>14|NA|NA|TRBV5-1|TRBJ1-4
TGTGCCAGCAGCTTGGAACACCATAATGAAAAACTGTTTTTT
CASSLEHHNEKLFF
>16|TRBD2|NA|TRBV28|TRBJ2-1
TGTGCCAGCAGTCCGCGCCTAGCGGGCTCCTACAATGAGCAGTTCTTC
CASSPRLAGSYNEQFF
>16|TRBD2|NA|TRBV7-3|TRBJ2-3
TGTGCCAGCAGCCTCGGACTAGCGGAAATCACAGATACGCAGTATTTT
CASSLGLAEITDTQYF
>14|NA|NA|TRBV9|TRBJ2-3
TGTGCCAGCAGCGTAGCCGGCGGGCCAGATACGCAGTATTTT
CASSVAGGPDTQYF
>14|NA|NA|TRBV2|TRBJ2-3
TGTGCCAGCAAGGGGGACCGAAGCACAGATACGCAGTATTTT
CASKGDRSTDTQYF